This record covers a single T cell receptor (beta chain). The antigen is unknown. This sample is part of a study of cytomegalovirus exposure and HLA in healthy donors. Study conclusions and caveats: Most subjects' HLA-A and HLA-B alleles were reportedly predicted from TCR beta sequences. An analysis was carried out at a later point. It showed that HLA-associated TCR beta chains were more clonally expanded than equally common non-associated chains.

PCR involved 60 Vbeta and 13 Jbeta primers. The table came from immunoSEQ multiplex PCR; TCRdb's copy has only in-frame clones and leaves some out. The sample contains around 99,000 clones, roughly four fifths of which appear only once. Specimen: PBMCs. This clonotype was sampled from a man aged 18 to 30 in good health and CMV-seronegative.

The CDR3 bases are TGCGCCAGCAGCTTGGCCTCAGGGGGCGTCACTGAAGCTTTCTTT. Its protein product is CASSLASGGVTEAFF. The chain carries TRBV5-1 and TRBJ1-1, with 8 bases that match TRBD1. The CDR3 covers 15 residues. From germline, CDR1 is SGHRS and CDR2 YFSETQ. V shed 0 bases, J shed 4 bases, and the junction held 5 bases outside the gene matches. The whole variable domain, remainder taken from reference TRBV5-1 and TRBJ1-1, is KAGVTQTPRYLIKTRGQQVTLSCSPISGHRSVSWYQQTPGQGLQFLFEYFSETQRNKGNFPGRFSGRQFSNSRSEMNVSTLELGDSALYLCASSLASGGVTEAFFGQGTRLTVV.